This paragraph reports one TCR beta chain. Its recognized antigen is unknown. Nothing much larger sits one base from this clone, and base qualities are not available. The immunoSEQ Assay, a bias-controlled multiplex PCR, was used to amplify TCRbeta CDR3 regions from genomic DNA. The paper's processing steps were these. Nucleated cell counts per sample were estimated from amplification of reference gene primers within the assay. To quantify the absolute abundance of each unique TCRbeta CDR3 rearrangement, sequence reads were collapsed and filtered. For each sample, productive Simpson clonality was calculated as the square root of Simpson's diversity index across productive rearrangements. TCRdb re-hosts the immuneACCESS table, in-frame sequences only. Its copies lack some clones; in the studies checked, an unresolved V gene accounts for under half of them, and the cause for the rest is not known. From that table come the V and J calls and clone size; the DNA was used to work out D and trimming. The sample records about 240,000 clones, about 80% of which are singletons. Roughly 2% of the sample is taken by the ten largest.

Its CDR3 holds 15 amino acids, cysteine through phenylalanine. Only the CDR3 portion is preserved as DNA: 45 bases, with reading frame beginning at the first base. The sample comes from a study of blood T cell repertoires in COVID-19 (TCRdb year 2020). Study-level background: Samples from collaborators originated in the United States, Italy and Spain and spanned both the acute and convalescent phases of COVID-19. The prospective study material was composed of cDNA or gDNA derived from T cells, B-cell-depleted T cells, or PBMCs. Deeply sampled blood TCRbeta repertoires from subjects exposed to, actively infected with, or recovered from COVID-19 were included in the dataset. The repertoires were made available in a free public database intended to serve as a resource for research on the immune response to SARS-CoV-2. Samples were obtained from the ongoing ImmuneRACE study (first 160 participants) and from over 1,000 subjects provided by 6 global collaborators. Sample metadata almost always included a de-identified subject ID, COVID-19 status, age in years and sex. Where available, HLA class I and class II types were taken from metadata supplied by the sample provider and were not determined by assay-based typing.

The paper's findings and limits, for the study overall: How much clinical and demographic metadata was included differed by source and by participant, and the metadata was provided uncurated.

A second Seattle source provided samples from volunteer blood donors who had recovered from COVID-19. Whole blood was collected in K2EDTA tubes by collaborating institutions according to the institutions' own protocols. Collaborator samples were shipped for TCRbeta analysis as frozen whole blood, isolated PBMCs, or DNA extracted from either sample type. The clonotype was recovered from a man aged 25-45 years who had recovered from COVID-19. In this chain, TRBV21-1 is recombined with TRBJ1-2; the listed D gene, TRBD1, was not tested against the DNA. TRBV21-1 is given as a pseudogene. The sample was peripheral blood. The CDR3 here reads CASSKEGRVGYGYTF. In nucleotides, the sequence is TGTGCCAGCAGCAAAGAGGGCAGGGTTGGCTATGGCTACACCTTC.